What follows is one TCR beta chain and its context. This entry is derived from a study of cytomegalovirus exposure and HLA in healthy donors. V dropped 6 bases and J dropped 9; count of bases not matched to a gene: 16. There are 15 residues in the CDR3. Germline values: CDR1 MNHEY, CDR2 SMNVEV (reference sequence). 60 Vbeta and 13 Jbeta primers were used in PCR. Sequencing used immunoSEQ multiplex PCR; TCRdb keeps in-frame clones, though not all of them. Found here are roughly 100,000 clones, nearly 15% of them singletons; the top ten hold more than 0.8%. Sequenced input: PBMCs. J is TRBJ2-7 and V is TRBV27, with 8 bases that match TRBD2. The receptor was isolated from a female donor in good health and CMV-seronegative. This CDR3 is CASSRSSGIGMMQYF. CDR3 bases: TGTGCCAGCAGCCGTAGTAGCGGGATTGGTATGATGCAGTACTTC.